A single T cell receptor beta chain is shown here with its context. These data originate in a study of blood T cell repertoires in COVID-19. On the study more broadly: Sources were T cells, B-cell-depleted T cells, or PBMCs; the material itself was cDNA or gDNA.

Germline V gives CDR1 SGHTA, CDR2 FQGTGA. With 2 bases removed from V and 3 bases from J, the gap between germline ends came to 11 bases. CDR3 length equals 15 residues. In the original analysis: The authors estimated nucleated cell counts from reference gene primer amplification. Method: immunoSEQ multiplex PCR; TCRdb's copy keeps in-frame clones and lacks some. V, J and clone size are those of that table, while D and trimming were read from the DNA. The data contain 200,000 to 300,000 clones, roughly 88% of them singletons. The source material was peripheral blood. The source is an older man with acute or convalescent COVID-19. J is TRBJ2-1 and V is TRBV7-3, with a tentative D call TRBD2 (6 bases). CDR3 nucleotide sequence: TGTGCCAGCAGCTTACCCGGGAGCGGCTACAATGAGCAGTTCTTC. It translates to CASSLPGSGYNEQFF.